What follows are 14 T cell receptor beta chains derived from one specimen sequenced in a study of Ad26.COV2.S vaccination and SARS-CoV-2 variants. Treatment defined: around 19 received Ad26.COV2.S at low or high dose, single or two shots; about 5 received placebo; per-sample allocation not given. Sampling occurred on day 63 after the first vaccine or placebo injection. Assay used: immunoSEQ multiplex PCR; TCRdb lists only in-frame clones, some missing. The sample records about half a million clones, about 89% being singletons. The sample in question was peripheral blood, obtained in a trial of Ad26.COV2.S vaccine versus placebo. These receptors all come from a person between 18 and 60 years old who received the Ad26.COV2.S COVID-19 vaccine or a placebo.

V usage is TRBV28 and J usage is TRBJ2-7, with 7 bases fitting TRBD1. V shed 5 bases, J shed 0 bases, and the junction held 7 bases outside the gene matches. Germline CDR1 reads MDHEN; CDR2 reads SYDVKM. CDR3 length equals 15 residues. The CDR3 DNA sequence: TGTGCCAGCAGTCGCTGGACAGGTCACTCCTACGAGCAGTACTTC. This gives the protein CASSRWTGHSYEQYF.

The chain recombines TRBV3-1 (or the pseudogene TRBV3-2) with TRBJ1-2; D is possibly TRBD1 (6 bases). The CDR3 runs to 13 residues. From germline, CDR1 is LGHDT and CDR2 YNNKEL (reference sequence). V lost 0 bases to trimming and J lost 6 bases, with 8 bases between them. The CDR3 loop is CASSQDSGDGYTF. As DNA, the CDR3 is TGTGCCAGCAGCCAAGATTCAGGGGATGGCTACACCTTC.

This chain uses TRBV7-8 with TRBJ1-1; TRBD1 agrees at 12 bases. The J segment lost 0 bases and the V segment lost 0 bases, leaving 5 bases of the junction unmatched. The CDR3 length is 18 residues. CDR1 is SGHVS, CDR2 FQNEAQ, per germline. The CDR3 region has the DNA TGTGCCAGCAGCTTAGCGCCCCGGGACAGGGGGCTGAACACTGAAGCTTTCTTT. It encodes CASSLAPRDRGLNTEAFF.

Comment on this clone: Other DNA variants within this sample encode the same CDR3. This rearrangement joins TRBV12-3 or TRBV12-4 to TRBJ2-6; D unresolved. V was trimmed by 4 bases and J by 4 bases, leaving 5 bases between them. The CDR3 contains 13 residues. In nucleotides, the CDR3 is TGTGCCAGCAGTTCATCCGGGGCCAACGTCCTGACTTTC. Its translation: CASSSSGANVLTF.

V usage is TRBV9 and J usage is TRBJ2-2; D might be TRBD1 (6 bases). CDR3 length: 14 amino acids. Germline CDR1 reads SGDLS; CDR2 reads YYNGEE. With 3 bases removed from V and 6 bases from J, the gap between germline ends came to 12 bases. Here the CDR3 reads CASSGKRTAGELFF. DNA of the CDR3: TGTGCCAGCAGCGGAAAGAGGACAGCCGGGGAGCTGTTTTTT.

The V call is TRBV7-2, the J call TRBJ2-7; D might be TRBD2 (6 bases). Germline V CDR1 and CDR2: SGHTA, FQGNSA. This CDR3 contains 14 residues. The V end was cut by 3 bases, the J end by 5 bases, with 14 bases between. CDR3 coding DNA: TGTGCCAGCAGCTTCTGGCAGGGAGGCAACGAGCAGTACTTC. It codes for CASSFWQGGNEQYF.

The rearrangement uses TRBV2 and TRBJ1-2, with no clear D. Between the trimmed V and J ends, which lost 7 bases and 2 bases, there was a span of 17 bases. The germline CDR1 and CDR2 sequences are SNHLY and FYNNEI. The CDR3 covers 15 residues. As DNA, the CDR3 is TGTGCCAGCAACCGAGGACGACCCGGAAACTATGGCTACACCTTC. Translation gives CASNRGRPGNYGYTF.

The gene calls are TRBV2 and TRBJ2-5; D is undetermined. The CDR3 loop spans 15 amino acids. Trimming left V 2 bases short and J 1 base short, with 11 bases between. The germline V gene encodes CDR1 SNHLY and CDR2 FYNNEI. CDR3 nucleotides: TGTGCCAGCAGTGAAAGTACGTCCCGCCAAGAGACCCAGTACTTC. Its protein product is CASSESTSRQETQYF.

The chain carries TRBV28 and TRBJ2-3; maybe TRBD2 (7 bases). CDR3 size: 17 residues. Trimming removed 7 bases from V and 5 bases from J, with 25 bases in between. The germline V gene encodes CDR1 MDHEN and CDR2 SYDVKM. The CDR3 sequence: CASIGGRDQFRVDTQYF. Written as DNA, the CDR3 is TGTGCCAGCATCGGGGGGCGGGATCAATTTCGTGTAGATACGCAGTATTTT. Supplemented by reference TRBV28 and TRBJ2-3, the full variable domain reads DVKVTQSSRYLVKRTGEKVFLECVQDMDHENMFWYRQDPGLGLRLIYFSYDVKMKEKGDIPEGYSVSREKKERFSLILESASTNQTSMYLCASIGGRDQFRVDTQYFGPGTRLTVL.

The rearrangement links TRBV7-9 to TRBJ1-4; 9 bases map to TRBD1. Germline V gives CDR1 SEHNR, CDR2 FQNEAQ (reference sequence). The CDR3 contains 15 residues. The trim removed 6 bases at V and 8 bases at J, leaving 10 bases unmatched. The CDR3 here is CASRPTGTGREKLFF. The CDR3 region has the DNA TGTGCCAGCAGACCGACCGGGACAGGGAGGGAAAAACTGTTTTTT.

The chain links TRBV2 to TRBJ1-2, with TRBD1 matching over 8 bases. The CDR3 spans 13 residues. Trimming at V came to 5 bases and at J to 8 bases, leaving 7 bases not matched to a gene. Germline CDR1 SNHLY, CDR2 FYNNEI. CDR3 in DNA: TGTGCCAGCAGTATTCAGCAGGGGGCAGGCTACACCTTC. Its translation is CASSIQQGAGYTF.

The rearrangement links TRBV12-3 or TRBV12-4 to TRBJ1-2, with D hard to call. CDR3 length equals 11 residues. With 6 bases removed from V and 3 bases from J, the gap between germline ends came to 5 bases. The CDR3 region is CASRNYYGYTF. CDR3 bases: TGTGCCAGCAGGAATTACTATGGCTACACCTTC.

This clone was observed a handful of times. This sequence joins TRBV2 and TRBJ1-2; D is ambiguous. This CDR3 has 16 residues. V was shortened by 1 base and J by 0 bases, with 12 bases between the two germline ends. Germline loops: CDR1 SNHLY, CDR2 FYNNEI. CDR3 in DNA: TGTGCCAGCAGTGAAGATACCAGGAGAACTAACTATGGCTACACCTTC. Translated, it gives CASSEDTRRTNYGYTF.

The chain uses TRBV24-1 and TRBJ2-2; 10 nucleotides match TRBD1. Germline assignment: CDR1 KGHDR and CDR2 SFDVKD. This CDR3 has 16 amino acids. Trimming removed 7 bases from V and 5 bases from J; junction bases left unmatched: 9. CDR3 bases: TGTGCCACCAGCAGTAATCCGGGACAGGGGACCGGGGAGCTGTTTTTT. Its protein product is CATSSNPGQGTGELFF.